Listed here are 23 T cell receptor beta chains from one sample, sequenced in a study of shared clonotypes between healthy human individuals. TCRdb's copy holds only in-frame clones and misses some; the assay was immunoSEQ multiplex PCR. The sample has some 500,000 clones; approximately 95% are singletons. Source material: naive CD4+ T cells sorted from blood. Subset: CD45RA+ positively selected. These receptors were obtained from a woman aged 25 to 39 in good health.

The chain's CDR3 is CASSTQKTGIFNQPQHF. CDR3 coding DNA: TGTGCCAGCAGTACCCAGAAAACAGGAATATTCAATCAGCCCCAGCATTTT. V gene TRBV27 combines with J gene TRBJ1-5; TRBD1 might be the D (5 bases). The CDR3 sequence is 17 residues long. V was clipped by 5 bases and J by 3 bases, with 20 bases between them. Germline loops: CDR1 MNHEY, CDR2 SMNVEV (reference sequence).

This clone was seen once. The gene calls are TRBV2 and TRBJ2-7, with 9 nucleotides matching TRBD2. Germline-derived CDR1 and CDR2 are SNHLY and FYNNEI. This CDR3 spans 16 amino acids. The junction had 9 bases not matched to a gene; V was cut back by 3 bases and J by 3 bases. The CDR3 DNA reads as TGTGCCAGCAGTGAGTATTTCTCGCGGGAGGGCTACGAGCAGTACTTC. Translated: CASSEYFSREGYEQYF.

The chain uses TRBV7-6 and TRBJ2-1, with TRBD1 matching over 7 bases. The junction had 3 bases not matched to a gene; V was cut back by 4 bases and J by 6 bases. The CDR3 is made up of 13 amino acids. Germline CDR1 reads SGHVS; CDR2 reads FNYEAQ. DNA of the CDR3: TGTGCCAGCAGCTCCTACAGGGGCAATGAGCAGTTCTTC. Protein: CASSSYRGNEQFF.

The chain carries TRBV27 and TRBJ2-7; D is undetermined. V lost 0 bases, J lost 1 base, and 10 bases lay in between. The CDR3 sequence is 15 residues long. CDR1 MNHEY and CDR2 SMNVEV come from the germline V gene (reference sequence). CDR3: CASSLSAAWSYEQYF. The CDR3 DNA sequence: TGTGCCAGCAGTTTATCGGCAGCTTGGTCCTACGAGCAGTACTTC.

V is TRBV5-4 and J is TRBJ1-2, with 8 bases identical to TRBD1. This CDR3 contains 15 residues. The V and J ends lost 5 bases and 5 bases, in that order; junction bases with no gene match: 11. Looked up from germline, CDR1 is SGHNT and CDR2 is YYREEE (reference sequence). CDR3 amino acids: CASRSGTGGGYGYTF. CDR3 DNA: TGTGCCAGCAGATCCGGGACAGGTGGTGGATATGGCTACACCTTC.

The rearrangement links TRBV18 to TRBJ1-2; weak D call: TRBD1 (6 bases). The CDR3 is 14 residues long. Germline CDR1 and CDR2: KGHSH and LQKENI. Trimming shortened V by 6 bases and J by 0 bases, and 11 bases separated the two germline ends. In nucleotides, the CDR3 is TGTGCCAGCTCCTCGGACAGCGCTAACTATGGCTACACCTTC. It is translated as CASSSDSANYGYTF.

This clone was detected once. J is TRBJ2-7 and V is TRBV21-1; no DNA check was done on the table's D call, TRBD2. TRBV21-1 is given as a pseudogene. The CDR3 covers 15 residues. The CDR3 spells CASSKKGGCSYEQYF. CDR3 nucleotides: TGTGCCAGCAGCAAAAAAGGCGGTTGCTCCTACGAGCAGTACTTC.

The chain employs TRBV4-1 and TRBJ2-3, with 10 bases fitting TRBD2. Germline CDR1 and CDR2: MGHRA and YSYEKL. Trimming cost V 2 bases and J 1 base; bases outside gene matches: 6. CDR3 length: 17 residues. DNA for the CDR3: TGCGCCAGCAGCCAAACGGCTAGCGGGAGAGGCACAGATACGCAGTATTTT. Translating gives CASSQTASGRGTDTQYF.

The chain uses TRBV7-7 and TRBJ2-5, with D possibly matching TRBD2 (6 bases). The length of the CDR3 is 16 residues. V lost 2 bases to trimming and J lost 5 bases, with 18 bases between them. From germline, CDR1 is SSHAT and CDR2 FNYEAQ (reference sequence). Written as DNA, the CDR3 is TGTGCCAGCAGCTTATTCGGAGGGGATGGATCGGAGACCCAGTACTTC. It encodes CASSLFGGDGSETQYF.

A word on this clone: The same CDR3 is also encoded by other DNA sequences in this sample. This chain joins TRBV18 and TRBJ1-4; possibly TRBD1 for D (6 bases). The CDR3 has 14 amino acids. Trimming stripped 4 bases from V and 3 bases from J, with 9 bases between. Germline V gene sequence: CDR1 KGHSH, CDR2 LQKENI. The chain's CDR3 is CASSLRGPNEKLFF. CDR3 DNA: TGTGCCAGCTCACTCAGGGGTCCTAATGAAAAACTGTTTTTT.

CDR3 DNA sequence: TGTGCCAGCAGACCCCAAATCAATGAGCAGTTCTTC. Translating it yields CASRPQINEQFF. The chain is built from TRBV2 and TRBJ2-1; no clear D. Trimming removed 6 bases at V and 6 bases at J, with 9 bases between. The CDR3 totals 12 residues. CDR1 SNHLY and CDR2 FYNNEI come from the germline V gene. The full variable domain, completed using reference TRBV2 and TRBJ2-1, is EPEVTQTPSHQVTQMGQEVILRCVPISNHLYFYWYRQILGQKVEFLVSFYNNEISEKSEIFDDQFSVERPDGSNFTLKIRSTKLEDSAMYFCASRPQINEQFFGPGTRLTVL.

This sequence joins TRBV11-2 and TRBJ1-4; no clear D. Germline lookup yields CDR1 SGHAT and CDR2 FQNNGV. Trimming pared 3 bases from V and 5 bases from J, leaving 4 bases between. The CDR3 length is 12 residues. The CDR3 sequence is CASSFSNEKLFF. Written as DNA, the CDR3 is TGTGCCAGCAGCTTTTCGAATGAAAAACTGTTTTTT.

This sequence joins TRBV5-1 and TRBJ2-7; weak D call: TRBD2 (6 bases). The CDR3 is 14 amino acids. Germline loops: CDR1 SGHRS, CDR2 YFSETQ. The germline V and J ends were trimmed by 0 bases and 2 bases, with 9 bases remaining between them. Here the CDR3 DNA reads TGCGCCAGCAGCTTGGGCGGGGTTACCTACGAGCAGTACTTC. As protein: CASSLGGVTYEQYF.

The gene calls are TRBV19 and TRBJ2-1; TRBD2 aligns across 8 bases. V lost 4 bases to trimming and J lost 0 bases; unmatched junction nucleotides: 11. Germline V lookup: CDR1 LNHDA, CDR2 SQIVND (reference sequence). The CDR3 has 18 residues. CDR3 DNA sequence: TGTGCCAGTAGTACGTTAGCGGGAAAAAGGAGCTCCTACAATGAGCAGTTCTTC. This sequence encodes CASSTLAGKRSSYNEQFF.

The gene calls are TRBV9 and TRBJ2-3; no clear D gene. The V and J ends lost 0 bases and 2 bases respectively, with 10 bases between them. The germline V gene has CDR1 SGDLS and CDR2 YYNGEE. This CDR3 spans 15 amino acids. CDR3 loop: CASSVVDGYTDTQYF. The CDR3 DNA follows: TGTGCCAGCAGCGTAGTTGATGGATACACAGATACGCAGTATTTT.

The rearrangement joins TRBV9 to TRBJ2-7, with 7 nucleotides matching TRBD2. V lost 2 bases and J lost 0; bases outside the gene matches: 5. CDR1 and CDR2 (germline): SGDLS, YYNGEE. The CDR3 sequence is 15 residues long. This CDR3 reads CASSVTSLSSYEQYF. The CDR3 nucleotides are TGTGCCAGCAGCGTGACTAGCTTGAGCTCCTACGAGCAGTACTTC.

The V and J genes are TRBV28 and TRBJ2-5; D is ambiguous. Looked up from germline, CDR1 is MDHEN and CDR2 is SYDVKM. The CDR3 runs to 12 residues. Trimming cost V 5 bases and J 5 bases, with 9 bases left between them. This CDR3 reads CASSPLIETQYF. The CDR3 nucleotides are TGTGCCAGCAGTCCCCTTATTGAGACCCAGTACTTC.

The chain joins TRBV29-1 to TRBJ2-1; the match to TRBD1 covers 10 bases. From germline, CDR1 is SQVTM and CDR2 ANQGSEA. V shed 4 bases and J 8 bases; nucleotides not matched to a gene: 8. The CDR3 loop spans 14 amino acids. The CDR3 bases are TGCAGCGTTGTTGGGGACAGGGGAACGGATGAGCAGTTCTTC. This codes for CSVVGDRGTDEQFF.

The rearrangement uses TRBV27 and TRBJ2-5, with 15 bases that match TRBD2. Germline V gene sequence: CDR1 MNHEY, CDR2 SMNVEV (reference sequence). V gave up 2 bases and J gave up 6 bases; unmatched junction bases: 4. The CDR3 consists of 16 residues. CDR3 protein: CASSLRGTSGRKTQYF. CDR3 in DNA: TGTGCCAGCAGTTTACGAGGGACTAGCGGGAGGAAGACCCAGTACTTC.

V is TRBV12-5 and J is TRBJ2-7, with D possibly being TRBD1 (6 bases). The CDR3 loop spans 13 amino acids. Trimming left V 9 bases short and J 3 bases short, with 15 bases between. Germline V gene lookup returns CDR1 LGHNT and CDR2 FRNRAP. CDR3: CASRPGQCYEQYF. DNA of the CDR3: TGTGCTAGCAGGCCGGGACAATGCTACGAGCAGTACTTC. The full variable domain, completed using reference TRBV12-5 and TRBJ2-7, is DARVTQTPRHKVTEMGQEVTMRCQPILGHNTVFWYRQTMMQGLELLAYFRNRAPLDDSGMPKDRFSAEMPDATLATLKIQPSEPRDSAVYFCASRPGQCYEQYFGPGTRLTVT.

The gene calls are TRBV29-1 and TRBJ2-2; 9 bases align to TRBD1. In germline, CDR1 is SQVTM, CDR2 ANQGSEA. The CDR3 has 14 amino acids. Trimming took 7 bases from V and 7 from J; bases not matched to a gene: 10. This CDR3 reads CSALEQGALGELFF. CDR3 coding DNA: TGCAGCGCACTTGAACAGGGGGCCCTCGGGGAGCTGTTTTTT.

The genes are TRBV28 and TRBJ1-3; D is unclear. CDR1 MDHEN and CDR2 SYDVKM come from the germline V gene. Trimming removed 1 base from V and 2 bases from J, with 6 bases in between. This CDR3 comprises 14 residues. In DNA, the CDR3 is TGTGCCAGCAGTTTATATTCACCTGGAAACACCATATATTTT. Translation gives CASSLYSPGNTIYF.

In this sample, this clone turned up once. V gene TRBV11-3 combines with J gene TRBJ2-3, with D hard to call. V was clipped by 3 bases and J by 2 bases, with 9 bases between them. The germline V gene has CDR1 SGHNT and CDR2 YENEEA. CDR3 size: 14 residues. DNA for the CDR3: TGTGCCAGCAGCTTTGCGGTCTCCACAGATACGCAGTATTTT. Protein product: CASSFAVSTDTQYF.